Reported below is one T cell receptor (beta chain). The sample comes from a study of blood T cell repertoires in COVID-19. The CDR3 sequence is 13 residues long. The V and J ends lost 2 bases and 6 bases, in that order; junction bases with no gene match: 4. Germline CDR1 SGHDT, CDR2 YYEEEE. Assay used: immunoSEQ multiplex PCR; TCRdb lists only in-frame clones, some missing. Here the sample spans 90,000 to 100,000 clones, around 85% being singletons. J is TRBJ1-2 and V is TRBV5-6; TRBD1 aligns across 7 bases. This sequence originates from a man aged 80 or over with acute or convalescent COVID-19. The sample taken for sequencing was peripheral blood. CDR3 in DNA: TGTGCCAGCAGCTTAAGACAGGGACATGGCTACACCTTC. Translated: CASSLRQGHGYTF. Filled out from reference TRBV5-6 and TRBJ1-2, the complete variable domain reads DAGVTQSPTHLIKTRGQQVTLRCSPKSGHDTVSWYQQALGQGPQFIFQYYEEEERQRGNFPDRFSGHQFPNYSSELNVNALLLGDSALYLCASSLRQGHGYTFGSGTRLTVV.